This T cell receptor beta chain was captured in a study of neurological immune-mediated disorders (dated 2019 in TCRdb). Study-wide context: Among the 34 multiple sclerosis patients, relapsing-remitting MS was present in roughly 30 and secondary progressive MS was present in 3. The cohort was made up of 60 to 75 subjects, consisting of some 14 HAM/TSP patients, some 34 multiple sclerosis patients and approximately 20 healthy controls. Peripheral blood TCR-beta repertoires from HTLV-I-associated myelopathy (HAM/TSP) patients, multiple sclerosis patients and healthy controls were compared by UMI-based sequencing. The approximately 100 TCR-beta libraries included longitudinal samples, technical triplicates and paired sorted CD4+ and CD8+ T-cell subsets alongside PBMC samples.

cDNA was synthesized by template-switch 5'RACE using a primer with a 10-nucleotide random unique molecular identifier that tagged each TCR transcript. Over 170 million TCR-beta sequences, covering 15-18 subjects, were produced in each sequencing run. The RNeasy kit was used to extract total RNA. The KAPA Real-time Library Amplification kit was used to amplify TCR-beta VDJ regions with primers for the TCR constant region and the 5'RACE anchor. Sample indexes and Illumina adaptors were added in a first PCR, after which library yield was increased in a second PCR. After purification with Ampure beads, the TCR product of roughly 650 bp was size-selected on a 2% E-gel SizeSelection system. Library quality was checked on a Bioanalyzer, concentration was measured with Qubit, and libraries were quantified with the Kapa Library Quantification kit before pooling. An Illumina HiSeq 2500 sequenced the libraries paired-end 2 x 150 bp. To increase sequence diversity, roughly 24-30% phiX was spiked into each library pool. The original methods were these. Quality-filtered reads were processed with the UMI-based MiGEC pipeline, and over 75% of raw TCR sequences were removed by the MiGEC pipeline during error correction. IMGT germline references were used for aligning VDJ genes, and each clonotype was defined as a unique CDR3 amino acid sequence together with its V-J genes. Clonal expansion, Shannon diversity, and CDR3 relatedness (CalcPairwiseDistances, ClusterSamples) were evaluated with VDJtools, and phylogenetic trees were built with CLCbio workbench. A clone was classed as expanded if it had 8 or more unique UMIs, a cutoff based on coefficient-of-variation modelling across technical triplicates. The raw public data were reprocessed by TCRdb itself: fastp quality trimming at Q25, MiXCR clonotype calling, in-frame beta chains only. Entries that share a CDR3 protein sequence are merged under the most common genes and DNA. The V and J calls were not made by the authors but by TCRdb's processing. In this sample the table shows around 52,000 distinct CDR3 sequences, around 5.3% of which occur a single time. The top ten clones comprise approximately 1.5% of the sample.

The CDR3 contains 13 residues, cysteine and phenylalanine counted. Only CDR3 DNA remains: 39 bases, in frame from the first base. Trimming takes 4 bases from V and 2 bases from J, and the germline ends sit 9 bases apart. Based on the germline V gene, the CDR1 and CDR2 sequences are SGDLS and YYNGEE. For the sorted-subset TCR libraries, the starting material was over 950,000 sorted CD4+ or CD8+ T cells. Multiple sclerosis patients were enrolled in a US clinical protocol evaluating disease progression by magnetic resonance imaging. Peripheral blood underwent Ficoll-Hypaque density gradient centrifugation to isolate PBMCs, which were then cryopreserved in liquid nitrogen. The study also sequenced paired sorted CD4+ and CD8+ subsets from healthy controls, HAM/TSP patients and MS patients. This clonotype was observed many times. There is no known antigen for this receptor. Base qualities were left out, and no much larger clone turns up one base away.

Broader findings and caveats from the paper: TCR clonal expansion was greatest in HAM/TSP patients and smallest in MS patients, who ranked below even healthy controls. Across subjects, expanded clones never shared an identical CDR3 amino acid sequence, which suggests that the TCR-beta repertoires in every group were private. Phylogenetic analysis grouped repertoires from 18 of 34 MS patients into a cluster of related CDR3 sequences, suggesting a possible repertoire-level signature. The MS cluster showed no association with clinical or MRI features, and the authors stated that larger cohorts are needed.

What was sequenced was CD4+ T cells from blood. The source of this sequence is a woman between 18 and 29 years old with multiple sclerosis. Recombination joined TRBV9 with TRBJ2-5; TRBD2 is a possible D gene, resting on 6 matching bases. The CDR3 corresponds to CASSRLGQETQYF. The bases are TGTGCCAGCAGCAGACTAGGACAAGAGACCCAGTACTTC.